A selection of T cell receptor beta chains follows, all from one sample in a study of technical replicates of blood from a handful of donors. Some clones are missing from TCRdb's copy, which holds only in-frame ones; the method was immunoSEQ multiplex PCR. This table holds fewer than 70,000 clones, roughly 84% found once. Specimen: PBMCs. The source of these receptors is a human donor in good health. Some clones in this sample may be carry-over from other donors' samples. Each CDR3 is given with its conserved first and last residue. Fields, in order: CDR3 DNA, CDR3 protein, clone size, V gene, D gene, J gene. A D gene is named only where the DNA matches it firmly. Clone size is not always given. Where it is, it says once, few, many or a class for expanded clones.

cdr3_nt: TGTGCCAGCAGCCCATCTCGAGGACAGGGACGTGACGATGGCTACACCTTC; cdr3_aa: CASSPSRGQGRDDGYTF; clone_size: -; v_call: TRBV4-2; d_call: TRBD1; j_call: TRBJ1-2
cdr3_nt: TGTGCCACCAGCCCGGGACAGGGGATAGGAGGCTACACCTTC; cdr3_aa: CATSPGQGIGGYTF; clone_size: -; v_call: TRBV15; d_call: TRBD1; j_call: TRBJ1-2
cdr3_nt: TGTGCCAGCAGCCCAAGCGGGACAGGGTTCGATGAGCAGTTCTTC; cdr3_aa: CASSPSGTGFDEQFF; clone_size: -; v_call: TRBV4-2; d_call: TRBD1; j_call: TRBJ2-1
cdr3_nt: TGTGCCAGCTCAAAATGGGACAGGGGGCATGAGCAGTTCTTC; cdr3_aa: CASSKWDRGHEQFF; clone_size: once; v_call: TRBV18; d_call: TRBD1; j_call: TRBJ2-1
cdr3_nt: TGTGCCAGCAGCGGGGACAGGGGACGCTACAATGAGCAGTTCTTC; cdr3_aa: CASSGDRGRYNEQFF; clone_size: once; v_call: TRBV7-2; d_call: TRBD1; j_call: TRBJ2-1
cdr3_nt: TGTGCCAGCTCACCGGACAGTTCTCCGGGCACTGAAGCTTTCTTT; cdr3_aa: CASSPDSSPGTEAFF; clone_size: few; v_call: TRBV18; d_call: -; j_call: TRBJ1-1
cdr3_nt: TGTGCCAGCTCACCAGGAACAGGGAAGACGCAGCCCCAGCATTTT; cdr3_aa: CASSPGTGKTQPQHF; clone_size: -; v_call: TRBV18; d_call: -; j_call: TRBJ1-5
cdr3_nt: TGTGCCAGCTCACGAGGTGTCGACCCCGGGGTTGACGAGCAGTACTTC; cdr3_aa: CASSRGVDPGVDEQYF; clone_size: -; v_call: TRBV18; d_call: -; j_call: TRBJ2-7
cdr3_nt: TGTGCCAGCAGCCAGTTAGCGGAGCCGAACACCGGGGAGCTGTTTTTT; cdr3_aa: CASSQLAEPNTGELFF; clone_size: -; v_call: TRBV4-2; d_call: -; j_call: TRBJ2-2
cdr3_nt: TGTGCCAGCAGCTTAGGGCAGGATACGCAGTATTTT; cdr3_aa: CASSLGQDTQYF; clone_size: -; v_call: TRBV11-2; d_call: -; j_call: TRBJ2-3
cdr3_nt: TGTGCCAGCCGAGAAAGGAGCGATGAGCAGTTCTTC; cdr3_aa: CASRERSDEQFF; clone_size: once; v_call: TRBV7-9; d_call: -; j_call: TRBJ2-1
cdr3_nt: TGTGCCAGCAGCTCAGGACAGGCAACTAATGAAAAACTGTTTTTT; cdr3_aa: CASSSGQATNEKLFF; clone_size: -; v_call: TRBV6-5; d_call: TRBD1; j_call: TRBJ1-4
cdr3_nt: TGTGCCAGCAGACGACACGTATCCTACGAGCAGTACTTC; cdr3_aa: CASRRHVSYEQYF; clone_size: -; v_call: TRBV27; d_call: -; j_call: TRBJ2-7
cdr3_nt: TGTGCCAGCAGCTTAGGTAGGACAGGCAATCAGCCCCAGCATTTT; cdr3_aa: CASSLGRTGNQPQHF; clone_size: -; v_call: TRBV7-9; d_call: -; j_call: TRBJ1-5
cdr3_nt: TGTGCCAGCAGCCTCCGGACAGGGTACAACACCATATATTTT; cdr3_aa: CASSLRTGYNTIYF; clone_size: -; v_call: TRBV7-6; d_call: TRBD1; j_call: TRBJ1-3
cdr3_nt: TGCAGCGTTGAGAGGAACACTGAAGCTTTCTTT; cdr3_aa: CSVERNTEAFF; clone_size: -; v_call: TRBV29-1; d_call: -; j_call: TRBJ1-1
cdr3_nt: TGTGCCAGCAGCTTAATAGACAGCGGGAGGGCGGAGACCCAGTACTTC; cdr3_aa: CASSLIDSGRAETQYF; clone_size: -; v_call: TRBV11-2; d_call: TRBD2; j_call: TRBJ2-5
cdr3_nt: TGTGCCAGCAGCTCCGGCCGGGACAGGTCATCACCCCTCCACTTT; cdr3_aa: CASSSGRDRSSPLHF; clone_size: -; v_call: TRBV7-8; d_call: TRBD1; j_call: TRBJ1-6
cdr3_nt: TGTGCCAGCAGCTTAGACCGGTCCGGGGCCAACGTCCTGACTTTC; cdr3_aa: CASSLDRSGANVLTF; clone_size: -; v_call: TRBV7-2; d_call: -; j_call: TRBJ2-6
cdr3_nt: TGTGCCTCTCCGCCCAGGGTTTACGAGCAGTACTTC; cdr3_aa: CASPPRVYEQYF; clone_size: -; v_call: TRBV5-7; d_call: -; j_call: TRBJ2-7
cdr3_nt: TGTGCCAGCAGCATCCGTGGGGGACCGGACAGGTCGTCCTACGAGCAGTACTTC; cdr3_aa: CASSIRGGPDRSSYEQYF; clone_size: -; v_call: TRBV7-8; d_call: TRBD1; j_call: TRBJ2-7
cdr3_nt: TGTGCCAGCAGCAACCAACAGAGAGACACAGATACGCAGTATTTT; cdr3_aa: CASSNQQRDTDTQYF; clone_size: -; v_call: TRBV5-4; d_call: -; j_call: TRBJ2-3
cdr3_nt: TGTGCCAGTAGTATAGCCCAGGGCTACGAGCAGTACTTC; cdr3_aa: CASSIAQGYEQYF; clone_size: -; v_call: TRBV19; d_call: -; j_call: TRBJ2-7
cdr3_nt: TGTGCCAGCAGCTCTAGGGTAGCGGGACAAGAGACCCAGTACTTC; cdr3_aa: CASSSRVAGQETQYF; clone_size: -; v_call: TRBV5-4; d_call: TRBD2; j_call: TRBJ2-5
cdr3_nt: TGTGCCAGCTCACAGGACAGGGTAATTAGCTATGGCTACACCTTC; cdr3_aa: CASSQDRVISYGYTF; clone_size: -; v_call: TRBV18; d_call: TRBD1; j_call: TRBJ1-2
cdr3_nt: TGTGCCAGCGGTAACAGGGACGAGCAGTACTTC; cdr3_aa: CASGNRDEQYF; clone_size: many; v_call: TRBV5-4; d_call: -; j_call: TRBJ2-7
cdr3_nt: TGTGCCAGCAGCCAAGATTTCTCCGGGACAGGGTTTGGCTACACCTTC; cdr3_aa: CASSQDFSGTGFGYTF; clone_size: -; v_call: TRBV4-2; d_call: TRBD1; j_call: TRBJ1-2
cdr3_nt: TGCGCCAGCAGCCAAGATCGGGAGAGGTCCCCCCCCTACGAGCAGTACTTC; cdr3_aa: CASSQDRERSPPYEQYF; clone_size: -; v_call: TRBV4-1; d_call: -; j_call: TRBJ2-7
cdr3_nt: TGTGCCAGCAGCTTAGATCCTAGCGGGGGTGTGGAGCAGTACTTC; cdr3_aa: CASSLDPSGGVEQYF; clone_size: -; v_call: TRBV11-2; d_call: TRBD2; j_call: TRBJ2-7
cdr3_nt: TGCGCCAGCAGCTTGGGTGGCCACCGGGGGGAAAATCTCGAGCAGTACTTC; cdr3_aa: CASSLGGHRGENLEQYF; clone_size: -; v_call: TRBV5-1; d_call: TRBD2; j_call: TRBJ2-7
cdr3_nt: TGTGCCAGCAGCTTCCTCGGACAGGGCGGTACTGAAGCTTTCTTT; cdr3_aa: CASSFLGQGGTEAFF; clone_size: -; v_call: TRBV7-2; d_call: TRBD1; j_call: TRBJ1-1
cdr3_nt: TGCGCCAGCAGCTTGGACAGGCGACTCGAAGGAGCTTTCTTT; cdr3_aa: CASSLDRRLEGAFF; clone_size: -; v_call: TRBV5-1; d_call: -; j_call: TRBJ1-1
cdr3_nt: TGTGCCAGCAGCCCGGACAGGGGGCAGGGCGAGCAGTACTTC; cdr3_aa: CASSPDRGQGEQYF; clone_size: -; v_call: TRBV5-8; d_call: TRBD1; j_call: TRBJ2-7
cdr3_nt: TGTGCCACCAGCACCGGGACAGGACTTAGCAATCAGCCCCAGCATTTT; cdr3_aa: CATSTGTGLSNQPQHF; clone_size: -; v_call: TRBV15; d_call: TRBD1; j_call: TRBJ1-5
cdr3_nt: TGTGCCAGCAGCCCCGTGGGGGGGAGTGAGCAGTTCTTC; cdr3_aa: CASSPVGGSEQFF; clone_size: -; v_call: TRBV5-6; d_call: TRBD2; j_call: TRBJ2-1
cdr3_nt: TGCAGCGGACGGGACAGGGAACCCGGGGAGCTGTTTTTT; cdr3_aa: CSGRDREPGELFF; clone_size: -; v_call: TRBV29-1; d_call: TRBD1; j_call: TRBJ2-2
cdr3_nt: TGTGCCAGTAGTATGGGGGCGGGGGAAGAGACCCAGTACTTC; cdr3_aa: CASSMGAGEETQYF; clone_size: large; v_call: TRBV19; d_call: -; j_call: TRBJ2-5
cdr3_nt: TGCGCCAGCAGCCCCAGACAGGGAATGGACACTGAAGCTTTCTTT; cdr3_aa: CASSPRQGMDTEAFF; clone_size: -; v_call: TRBV5-1; d_call: TRBD1; j_call: TRBJ1-1
cdr3_nt: TGTGCCAGTAGTACCGAGACAGGGCGATCCTATAATTCACCCCTCCACTTT; cdr3_aa: CASSTETGRSYNSPLHF; clone_size: -; v_call: TRBV19; d_call: TRBD1; j_call: TRBJ1-6
cdr3_nt: TGTGCCAGCAGTGCCGGCGGTCAGAATGAAAAACTGTTTTTT; cdr3_aa: CASSAGGQNEKLFF; clone_size: once; v_call: TRBV6-4; d_call: -; j_call: TRBJ1-4
cdr3_nt: TGTGCCAGCAGCTTAATTCGAGCGGGGGGACAAGAGACCCAGTACTTC; cdr3_aa: CASSLIRAGGQETQYF; clone_size: -; v_call: TRBV7-9; d_call: TRBD2; j_call: TRBJ2-5
cdr3_nt: TGTGCCAGCAGCCTTCTCGGTGGGGCTATCGAGCAGTACTTC; cdr3_aa: CASSLLGGAIEQYF; clone_size: -; v_call: TRBV9; d_call: -; j_call: TRBJ2-7
cdr3_nt: TGTGCCAGCAGTTACCTGTTCCCGAGCTCTGGAAACACCATATATTTT; cdr3_aa: CASSYLFPSSGNTIYF; clone_size: -; v_call: TRBV6-5; d_call: -; j_call: TRBJ1-3
cdr3_nt: TGTGCCTGTTCTGGCGGGACCTCCCAGTACTTC; cdr3_aa: CACSGGTSQYF; clone_size: -; v_call: TRBV30; d_call: -; j_call: TRBJ2-7
cdr3_nt: TGTGCCAGCAGCTTCGCCGCGGGTCTTTCCTACGAGCAGTACTTC; cdr3_aa: CASSFAAGLSYEQYF; clone_size: -; v_call: TRBV7-2; d_call: -; j_call: TRBJ2-7
cdr3_nt: TGCGCCAGCAGCTTGGTCCTACAGGGGGGGAACACTGAAGCTTTCTTT; cdr3_aa: CASSLVLQGGNTEAFF; clone_size: once; v_call: TRBV5-1; d_call: TRBD1; j_call: TRBJ1-1
cdr3_nt: TGTGCCAGCAGCCCCGGACAGGGGGTGAACACCGGGGAGCTGTTTTTT; cdr3_aa: CASSPGQGVNTGELFF; clone_size: -; v_call: TRBV16; d_call: TRBD1; j_call: TRBJ2-2
cdr3_nt: TGTGCCAGCAGCGGCGGACAGGGAATGGACACCATATATTTT; cdr3_aa: CASSGGQGMDTIYF; clone_size: -; v_call: TRBV9; d_call: TRBD1; j_call: TRBJ1-3
cdr3_nt: TGTGCCAGCAGCTCCTCGGGTGTAGGGGATCAGCCCCAGCATTTT; cdr3_aa: CASSSSGVGDQPQHF; clone_size: -; v_call: TRBV6-5; d_call: -; j_call: TRBJ1-5
cdr3_nt: TGCGCCATCCCGGGGGGTGGGGCCCACAGGTTCTTC; cdr3_aa: CAIPGGGAHRFF; clone_size: -; v_call: TRBV5-1; d_call: TRBD2; j_call: TRBJ2-1
cdr3_nt: TGTGCTAATAGGCGGAGCCTGACAGGCGAGCAGTACTTC; cdr3_aa: CANRRSLTGEQYF; clone_size: -; v_call: TRBV2; d_call: -; j_call: TRBJ2-7